What follows are 22 T cell receptor beta chains derived from one specimen sequenced in a study of OX40 agonist ivuxolimab in advanced cancers. The library was prepared using the immunoSEQ multiplex PCR assay. TCRdb took over this immuneACCESS table, retaining in-frame rearrangements with V and J assigned. Such tables are incomplete; in checked studies, under half of the missing clones stem from an unresolved V gene, and the remainder is unexplained. The sample data list about 73,000 clones, and 85% to 90% of these were observed just once. Around 0.8% of the sample is held by the ten biggest clonotypes. The sample in question was CD4+ or CD8+ T cells sorted from blood, obtained in a trial of the OX40 agonist ivuxolimab. Every receptor here comes from an adult with an advanced solid tumor such as melanoma, head and neck, liver or kidney cancer.

The chain uses TRBV27 and TRBJ2-7; 9 nucleotides agree with TRBD1. J was trimmed by 5 bases and V by 8 bases; bases with no gene match: 10. CDR3 length: 14 amino acids. CDR1 and CDR2 (germline): MNHEY, SMNVEV (reference sequence). CDR3 sequence reads: CASSSLQGANEQYF. CDR3 nucleotide sequence: TGTGCCAGCTCGTCCCTACAGGGGGCGAACGAGCAGTACTTC.

In its sample, this clone was seen once. V usage is TRBV13 and J usage is TRBJ1-3; unclear D gene. Trimming shortened V by 3 bases and J by 2 bases, and 8 bases separated the two germline ends. Germline CDR1 is PRHDT and CDR2 is FYEKMQ (reference sequence). The CDR3 has 14 residues. The CDR3 reads CASSFSLTGNTIYF. CDR3 bases: TGTGCCAGCAGCTTCTCGCTGACTGGAAACACCATATATTTT.

The sample holds one count of this clone. An end of the junction does not agree with germline; a read error may underlie this. The chain combines TRBV6-1 with TRBJ1-1, with D tentatively TRBD1 (6 bases). Germline CDR1 reads MNHNS; CDR2 reads SASEGT. The CDR3 length is 14 residues. CDR3 sequence: CAISEGNRVTEAFF. In DNA, the CDR3 is TGTGCCATCAGTGAAGGGAACAGGGTCACTGAAGCTTTCTTT.

The chain employs TRBV7-9 and TRBJ2-1; 8 bases match TRBD2. This CDR3 has 17 amino acids. Germline V gene sequence: CDR1 SEHNR, CDR2 FQNEAQ (reference sequence). Trimming removed 0 bases from V and 0 bases from J; junction bases left unmatched: 4. In nucleotides, the CDR3 is TGTGCCAGCAGCTTAGCACCTAGCGGGCTCTCCTACAATGAGCAGTTCTTC. It codes for CASSLAPSGLSYNEQFF.

The rearrangement links TRBV6-6 to TRBJ2-2; possibly TRBD1 for D (6 bases). Germline CDR1 and CDR2: MNHNY and SVGAGI (reference sequence). Trimming left V 7 bases short and J 5 bases short, with 17 bases between. The CDR3 consists of 15 residues. The CDR3 loop is CASTFQQGRTGELFF. CDR3 coding DNA: TGTGCCAGCACTTTTCAGCAGGGGAGAACCGGGGAGCTGTTTTTT.

The chain recombines TRBV28 with TRBJ1-4; the D is unclear. CDR1 and CDR2 (germline): MDHEN, SYDVKM. V lost 2 bases to trimming and J lost 8 bases, with 12 bases between them. This CDR3 region has 14 residues. The CDR3 coding sequence is TGTGCCAGCAGTTTAACGGGGAAGGCAGAAAAACTGTTTTTT. Residues: CASSLTGKAEKLFF. Together with reference TRBV28 and TRBJ1-4, the CDR3 gives the full variable domain: DVKVTQSSRYLVKRTGEKVFLECVQDMDHENMFWYRQDPGLGLRLIYFSYDVKMKEKGDIPEGYSVSREKKERFSLILESASTNQTSMYLCASSLTGKAEKLFFGSGTQLSVL.

The chain is built from TRBV5-8 and TRBJ2-3; a weak D match, TRBD2 (6 bases). Germline V gives CDR1 SGHTS, CDR2 YDEGEE. There are 16 residues in the CDR3. The V end lost 4 bases, the J end lost 0 bases, and 15 bases lay between the germline ends. CDR3 protein: CASSPYLAKSTDTQYF. CDR3 DNA sequence: TGTGCCAGCAGCCCCTACCTAGCGAAGAGCACAGATACGCAGTATTTT.

This chain joins TRBV5-1 and TRBJ2-7; 12 nucleotides line up with TRBD1. Germline V lookup: CDR1 SGHRS, CDR2 YFSETQ. V lost 4 bases to trimming and J lost 11 bases; unmatched junction nucleotides: 10. The CDR3 is made up of 14 amino acids. CDR3 DNA: TGCGCCAGCAGCCTCGGGACAGGGGGCGACGGGGAGTACTTC. Amino acids: CASSLGTGGDGEYF.

This clone showed up just a few times. This chain links TRBV5-1 with TRBJ2-4; possibly TRBD1 for D (6 bases). Germline loops: CDR1 SGHRS, CDR2 YFSETQ. V dropped 4 bases and J dropped 0 bases, with 14 bases sitting between them. CDR3 size: 16 residues. The CDR3 DNA reads as TGCGCCAGCAGCGATCCGGGACAAATAGCCAAAAACATTCAGTACTTC. It encodes CASSDPGQIAKNIQYF.

This clone was observed once. At one boundary the junction diverges from the germline segment, which might be a read error. The V call is TRBV7-2, the J call TRBJ2-7, with a tentative D call TRBD2 (5 bases). The CDR3 consists of 15 residues. Germline V lookup: CDR1 SGHTA, CDR2 FQGNSA. The CDR3 loop reads CAGSLKADGSYEQYF. The CDR3 DNA is TGTGCCGGCAGCTTAAAAGCGGATGGCTCCTACGAGCAGTACTTC.

This chain joins TRBV2 and TRBJ2-1; 8 bases map to TRBD2. V dropped 6 bases and J dropped 10; count of bases not matched to a gene: 8. The CDR3 is 13 amino acids. Looked up from germline, CDR1 is SNHLY and CDR2 is FYNNEI. The CDR3 DNA sequence: TGTGCCAGCAGCCCGGGACTAGATGAGGAGCAGTTCTTC. Encoded protein: CASSPGLDEEQFF. Using reference TRBV2 and TRBJ2-1 for the parts outside the CDR3, the full variable domain is EPEVTQTPSHQVTQMGQEVILRCVPISNHLYFYWYRQILGQKVEFLVSFYNNEISEKSEIFDDQFSVERPDGSNFTLKIRSTKLEDSAMYFCASSPGLDEEQFFGPGTRLTVL.

Here the CDR3 reads CASSVGQYQPQHF. CDR3 DNA: TGTGCCAGCAGCGTAGGGCAGTATCAGCCCCAGCATTTT. V usage is TRBV9 and J usage is TRBJ1-5; D gene unclear. The CDR3 length is 13 residues. Germline CDR1 is SGDLS and CDR2 is YYNGEE. Trimming removed 0 bases from V and 5 bases from J, with 6 bases in between. Looking up the rest from reference TRBV9 and TRBJ1-5 gives the full variable domain: DSGVTQTPKHLITATGQRVTLRCSPRSGDLSVYWYQQSLDQGLQFLIQYYNGEERAKGNILERFSAQQFPDLHSELNLSSLELGDSALYFCASSVGQYQPQHFGDGTRLSIL.

The CDR3 sequence: CASSLVSGAGYTF. CDR3 in DNA: TGTGCCAGCAGCTTAGTATCCGGGGCCGGCTACACCTTC. The chain links TRBV11-1 to TRBJ1-2, with D tentatively TRBD1 (5 bases). Germline V gives CDR1 SGHAT, CDR2 FQDESV (reference sequence). Trimming removed 1 base from V and 8 bases from J, with 11 bases in between. This CDR3 contains 13 residues.

V and J are TRBV5-1 and TRBJ1-2; D possibly corresponds to TRBD1 (6 bases). Germline values: CDR1 SGHRS, CDR2 YFSETQ. The V end was cut by 0 bases, the J end by 8 bases, with 17 bases between. The CDR3 totals 15 residues. The CDR3 nucleotides read TGCGCCAGCAGCTTGGCAGCGGGCGGGGGGCGCGGCTACACCTTC. Translating it yields CASSLAAGGGRGYTF.

The V gene is TRBV9, the J gene TRBJ1-5, with D hard to call. CDR3 length: 14 amino acids. V lost 4 bases and J lost 5, with 13 bases in between. CDR1 is SGDLS and CDR2 is YYNGEE in the germline V gene. CDR3 loop: CASSPPGSDQPQHF. DNA of the CDR3: TGTGCCAGCAGCCCTCCGGGGTCTGATCAGCCCCAGCATTTT.

The CDR3 loop reads CASSSRVPEAFF. CDR3 DNA sequence: TGTGCCAGCAGCTCCAGGGTCCCTGAAGCTTTCTTT. The chain uses TRBV5-6 and TRBJ1-1; D might be TRBD1 (5 bases). The CDR3 loop spans 12 amino acids. Trimming took off 3 bases at V and 6 bases at J, with 9 bases between the two ends. The germline gives CDR1 SGHDT, CDR2 YYEEEE. The whole variable domain, remainder taken from reference TRBV5-6 and TRBJ1-1, is DAGVTQSPTHLIKTRGQQVTLRCSPKSGHDTVSWYQQALGQGPQFIFQYYEEEERQRGNFPDRFSGHQFPNYSSELNVNALLLGDSALYLCASSSRVPEAFFGQGTRLTVV.

V gene TRBV19 combines with J gene TRBJ1-1, with 8 bases fitting TRBD1. CDR3 size: 14 residues. After removal of 7 bases from V and 1 base from J, the junction contained 5 bases not matched to a gene. Germline CDR1 reads LNHDA; CDR2 reads SQIVND (reference sequence). The CDR3 nucleotides are TGTGCCAGTACCCCCGGGACAGGGAACACTGAAGCTTTCTTT. Amino acids: CASTPGTGNTEAFF.

The chain has TRBV7-8 and TRBJ1-5; D not resolved. Per germline, CDR1 SGHVS and CDR2 FQNEAQ. There are 17 residues in the CDR3. V was trimmed by 2 bases and J by 2 bases, leaving 16 bases between them. The CDR3 protein is CASSLLSILQGNQPQHF. The CDR3, as DNA: TGTGCCAGCAGCTTATTGTCCATACTTCAAGGCAATCAGCCCCAGCATTTT.

This sequence joins TRBV7-8 and TRBJ1-2, with D possibly TRBD1 on 6 matching bases. CDR1 is SGHVS, CDR2 FQNEAQ, per germline. V was shortened by 3 bases and J by 3 bases, with 14 bases between the two germline ends. The CDR3 extends over 15 amino acids. The CDR3 loop reads CASSFGGNVDYGYTF. The CDR3 DNA sequence: TGTGCCAGCAGCTTCGGGGGCAACGTTGACTATGGCTACACCTTC.

The chain employs TRBV2 and TRBJ1-1; TRBD1 is a possible D gene (6 bases). Trimming removed 5 bases from V and 1 base from J, with 14 bases in between. This CDR3 has 15 residues. CDR1 is SNHLY and CDR2 is FYNNEI in the germline V gene. The CDR3 loop reads CASSTPGTPNTEAFF. CDR3 nucleotide sequence: TGTGCCAGCAGTACCCCCGGGACACCGAACACTGAAGCTTTCTTT.

The chain links TRBV9 to TRBJ2-7; no reliable D call. Trimming took off 4 bases at V and 5 bases at J, with 13 bases between the two ends. Germline V gives CDR1 SGDLS, CDR2 YYNGEE. This CDR3 has 13 residues. Written as DNA, the CDR3 is TGTGCCAGCAGCACCCGGACCGGCAACGAGCAGTACTTC. The encoded protein is CASSTRTGNEQYF.

J is TRBJ2-5 and V is TRBV2, with D tentatively TRBD1 (6 bases). CDR1 is SNHLY and CDR2 is FYNNEI in the germline V gene. There are 13 residues in the CDR3. V was clipped by 5 bases and J by 5 bases, with 12 bases between them. Here the CDR3 DNA reads TGTGCCAGCAGTCGAACAGGGTCCGAGACCCAGTACTTC. This translates into CASSRTGSETQYF.